The source of this T cell receptor beta chain is a study of blood T cells in healthy people across ages. On this clonotype itself: The antigen remains unidentified.

A sample-barcoded 5' primer and a J-beta primer mix were used in a second PCR of roughly 6 to 12 cycles. TCRdb fed the 5' RACE reads into MiXCR, producing one record per CDR3 protein. Counted here are approximately 2,000,000 distinct CDR3 sequences, approximately 40% occurring once; the ten biggest clones make up more than 20%. Study outcomes and limitations: When set beside aged donors, long-lived donors presented more naive CD4+ cells and higher diversity.

The germline gives CDR1 SEHNR, CDR2 FQNEAQ (reference sequence). The length of the CDR3 is 14 residues. J lost 4 bases, V lost 7 bases, and 9 bases had no gene match. The sample was blood. The TCR was taken from a human donor in good health. This sequence joins TRBV7-9 and TRBJ2-5; 7 bases match TRBD2. For the CDR3, the DNA is TGTGCCAGCACTTGGGGGGGGTACCGAGAGACCCAGTACTTC. This translates into CASTWGGYRETQYF.